Shown below are 10 T cell receptor beta chains from a single sample sequenced in a study of T cell clonotyping in hematopoietic cell transplantation. Profiled with immunoSEQ multiplex PCR; TCRdb holds only in-frame clones, not every one. This repertoire shows some 17,000 clones, about nine tenths found once; its top ten account for under 3%. The sequenced material came from peripheral blood mononuclear cells. Receptors originate from a man aged 50 to 60 in good health. Some clones in this sample may be carry-over from other donors' samples.

The chain has TRBV4-1 and TRBJ1-1; no reliable D call. This CDR3 spans 15 amino acids. The V end was cut by 2 bases, the J end by 1 base, with 11 bases between. Germline CDR1 MGHRA, CDR2 YSYEKL. The CDR3 nucleotides read TGCGCCAGCAGCCAACTAGGCGGGAAGAACACTGAAGCTTTCTTT. This translates into CASSQLGGKNTEAFF.

This sequence joins TRBV5-1 and TRBJ1-2; D uncertain. The germline V and J ends were trimmed by 3 bases and 0 bases, with 9 bases remaining between them. Per germline, CDR1 SGHRS and CDR2 YFSETQ. The length of the CDR3 is 14 residues. CDR3 region: CASSWENPNYGYTF. CDR3 nucleotide sequence: TGCGCCAGCAGCTGGGAGAACCCTAACTATGGCTACACCTTC.

This clone was counted only a few times. The J gene is TRBJ1-1, the V gene TRBV19; D uncertain. Looked up from germline, CDR1 is LNHDA and CDR2 is SQIVND (reference sequence). CDR3 length: 14 residues. The V end lost 4 bases, the J end lost 1 base, and 10 bases lay between the germline ends. The CDR3 DNA follows: TGTGCCAGTAGTAATCAGGCAGAGAACACTGAAGCTTTCTTT. It codes for CASSNQAENTEAFF.

This clone was picked up one time. The chain couples TRBV7-2 to TRBJ1-1, with D hard to call. The CDR3 has 14 residues. Germline V gene data show CDR1 as SGHTA and CDR2 as FQGNSA. V dropped 5 bases and J dropped 0 bases, with 10 bases sitting between them. The CDR3 spells CASSPGRLNTEAFF. The CDR3 DNA sequence: TGTGCCAGCAGCCCGGGGAGATTGAACACTGAAGCTTTCTTT.

The table lists this clone with a count of one. The chain employs TRBV30 and TRBJ1-3; D remains unclear. The V gene's germline CDR1 is GTSNPN and CDR2 SVGIG (reference sequence). Trimming took 4 bases from V and 3 from J, leaving 7 bases between them. CDR3 length: 12 residues. This chain's CDR3 is CAWKMGGNTIYF. The CDR3 nucleotides read TGTGCCTGGAAAATGGGTGGAAACACCATATATTTT.

The rearrangement joins TRBV28 to TRBJ1-5; D is unresolved. Germline CDR1 reads MDHEN; CDR2 reads SYDVKM. Trimming stripped 2 bases from V and 6 bases from J, with 8 bases between. The CDR3 length is 13 residues. For the CDR3, the DNA is TGTGCCAGCAGTTTACCGCCCCCTCAGCCCCAGCATTTT. It yields the protein CASSLPPPQPQHF.

This chain links TRBV6-6 with TRBJ2-4, with D possibly called TRBD1 or TRBD2 (7 bases each). Per germline, CDR1 MNHNY and CDR2 SVGAGI (reference sequence). CDR3 length: 15 residues. V was shortened by 2 bases and J by 7 bases, with 15 bases between the two germline ends. This chain's CDR3 is CASSYEGAGGNIQYF. The CDR3 nucleotides read TGTGCCAGCAGTTACGAGGGGGCCGGGGGGAACATTCAGTACTTC.

V and J are TRBV5-4 and TRBJ2-7; TRBD1 might be the D (6 bases). The CDR3 is made up of 14 amino acids. V was trimmed by 0 bases and J by 4 bases, leaving 11 bases between them. Germline CDR1 is SGHNT and CDR2 is YYREEE (reference sequence). CDR3 nucleotides: TGTGCCAGCAGCTTGGCAGGACAGTCTTACGAGCAGTACTTC. Translated: CASSLAGQSYEQYF.

This clone came up once. The gene calls are TRBV11-3 and TRBJ1-5, with D uncertain. V was cut by 2 bases and J by 4 bases, with 6 bases left in between. This CDR3 has 13 residues. The germline V gene encodes CDR1 SGHNT and CDR2 YENEEA. CDR3 bases: TGTGCCAGCAGCTTAAGAGGGAATCAGCCCCAGCATTTT. Translated: CASSLRGNQPQHF. The full variable domain, with the rest looked up from reference TRBV11-3 and TRBJ1-5, is EAGVVQSPRYKIIEKKQPVAFWCNPISGHNTLYWYLQNLGQGPELLIRYENEEAVDDSQLPKDRFSAERLKGVDSTLKIQPAELGDSAVYLCASSLRGNQPQHFGDGTRLSIL.

The V call is TRBV6-6, the J call TRBJ2-5, with a weak D call TRBD1 (6 bases). CDR3 length equals 14 residues. Deletions cut 2 bases from V and 5 bases from J, with 12 bases between. The germline V gene encodes CDR1 MNHNY and CDR2 SVGAGI (reference sequence). The CDR3 DNA reads TGTGCCAGCAGTTACGGGGGCAATGCGGAGACCCAGTACTTC. Translation: CASSYGGNAETQYF.